This paragraph reports one T cell receptor beta chain. The data belong to a study of blood T cell repertoires in COVID-19. The repertoire was sequenced with immunoSEQ multiplex PCR; TCRdb's copy has only in-frame clones and lacks some. The sample includes some 150,000 clones, 81% of them seen just once. The germline V gene has CDR1 SGHRS and CDR2 YFSETQ. The CDR3 extends over 16 amino acids. Trimming pared 2 bases from V and 0 bases from J, leaving 14 bases between. This chain uses TRBV5-1 with TRBJ1-1, with D perhaps TRBD1 (5 bases). Sequencing was performed on peripheral blood. This clonotype was obtained from a woman aged 55-70 years with active or convalescent COVID-19. The DNA for the CDR3 is TGCGCCAGCAGCTTTTATGCGCAGGGATTGAACACTGAAGCTTTCTTT. This sequence encodes CASSFYAQGLNTEAFF.